This TCR beta chain comes out of a study of shared clonotypes between healthy human individuals. Turning to the study itself: Plates per donor: three CD4 naive, three CD4 memory, two CD8 naive, one CD8 memory. Study-wide results and limits: In general, naive subsets displayed greater estimated richness than memory subsets did.

V lost 2 bases to trimming and J lost 4 bases, with 8 bases between them. The length of the CDR3 is 13 residues. Germline assignment: CDR1 GTSNPN and CDR2 SVGIG (reference sequence). Profiling relied on immunoSEQ multiplex PCR, and the TCRdb table lists in-frame clones only, not all of them. Among 2 million to 2.5 million clones, 85% to 95% were seen once, and the ten largest hold about 0.41%. A word on this clone: Its antigen is currently unknown.

This chain uses TRBV30 with TRBJ1-4, with D uncertain. The sequence was obtained from a young man in good health. Some clones in this sample may be carry-over from other donors' samples. The sequenced sample was naive CD4+ T cells from PBMCs. Regarding subset: CD45RA+ positively selected. In DNA, the CDR3 is TGTGCCTGGAGTCGGGCAGTTAATGAAAAACTGTTTTTT. Its translation is CAWSRAVNEKLFF.